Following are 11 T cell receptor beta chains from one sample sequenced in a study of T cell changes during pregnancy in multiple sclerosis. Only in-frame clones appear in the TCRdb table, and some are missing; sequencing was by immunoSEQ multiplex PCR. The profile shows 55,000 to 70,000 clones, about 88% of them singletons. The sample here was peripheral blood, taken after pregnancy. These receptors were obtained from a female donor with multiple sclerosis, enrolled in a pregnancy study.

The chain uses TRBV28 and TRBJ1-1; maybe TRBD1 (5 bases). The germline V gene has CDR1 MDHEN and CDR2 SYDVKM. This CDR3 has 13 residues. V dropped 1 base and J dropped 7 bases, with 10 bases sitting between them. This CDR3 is CASSLSGRVEAFF. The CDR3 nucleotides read TGTGCCAGCAGTTTATCTGGCAGGGTTGAAGCTTTCTTT.

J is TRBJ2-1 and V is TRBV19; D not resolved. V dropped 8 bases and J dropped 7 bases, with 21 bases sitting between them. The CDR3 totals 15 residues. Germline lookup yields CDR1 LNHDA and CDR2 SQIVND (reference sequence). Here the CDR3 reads CASRLTPHAVNEQFF. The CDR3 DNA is TGTGCCAGTCGGCTCACGCCCCACGCGGTGAATGAGCAGTTCTTC. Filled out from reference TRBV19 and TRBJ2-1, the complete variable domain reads DGGITQSPKYLFRKEGQNVTLSCEQNLNHDAMYWYRQDPGQGLRLIYYSQIVNDFQKGDIAEGYSVSREKKESFPLTVTSAQKNPTAFYLCASRLTPHAVNEQFFGPGTRLTVL.

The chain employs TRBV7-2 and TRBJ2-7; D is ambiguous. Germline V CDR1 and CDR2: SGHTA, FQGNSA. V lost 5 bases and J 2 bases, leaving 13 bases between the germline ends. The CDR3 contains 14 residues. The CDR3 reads CASSQTRTTYEQYF. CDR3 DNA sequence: TGTGCCAGCAGCCAAACCCGAACTACCTACGAGCAGTACTTC.

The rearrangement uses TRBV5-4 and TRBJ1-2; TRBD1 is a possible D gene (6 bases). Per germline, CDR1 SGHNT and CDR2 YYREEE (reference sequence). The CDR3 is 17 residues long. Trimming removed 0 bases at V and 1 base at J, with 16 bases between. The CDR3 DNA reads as TGTGCCAGCAGCTTGGGGGCCCGTACAGGGATTAACTATGGCTACACCTTC. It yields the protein CASSLGARTGINYGYTF.

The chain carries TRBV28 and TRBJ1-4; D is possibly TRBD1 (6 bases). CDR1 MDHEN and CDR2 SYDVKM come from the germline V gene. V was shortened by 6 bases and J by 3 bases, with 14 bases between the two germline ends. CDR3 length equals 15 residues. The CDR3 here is CASRGTGYSNEKLFF. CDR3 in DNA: TGTGCCAGCAGGGGAACAGGGTATTCTAATGAAAAACTGTTTTTT.

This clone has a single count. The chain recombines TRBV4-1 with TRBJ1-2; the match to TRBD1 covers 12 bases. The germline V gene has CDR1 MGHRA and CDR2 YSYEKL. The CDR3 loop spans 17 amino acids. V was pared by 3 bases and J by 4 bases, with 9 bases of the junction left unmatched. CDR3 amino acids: CASSQGTGGPFFYGYTF. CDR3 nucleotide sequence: TGCGCCAGCAGCCAGGGGACAGGGGGCCCTTTTTTCTATGGCTACACCTTC.

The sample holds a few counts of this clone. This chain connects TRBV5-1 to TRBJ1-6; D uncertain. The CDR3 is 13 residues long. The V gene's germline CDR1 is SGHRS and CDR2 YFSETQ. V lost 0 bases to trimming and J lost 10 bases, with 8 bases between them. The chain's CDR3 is CASSLAGRSPLHF. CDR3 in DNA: TGCGCCAGCAGCTTGGCCGGGAGGTCACCCCTCCACTTT.

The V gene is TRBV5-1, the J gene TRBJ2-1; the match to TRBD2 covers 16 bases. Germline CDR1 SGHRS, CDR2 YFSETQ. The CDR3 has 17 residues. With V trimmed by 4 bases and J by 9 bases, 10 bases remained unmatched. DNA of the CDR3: TGCGCCAGCAGCAGGGGGACTAGCGGGGGGGCAGGTAGTGAGCAGTTCTTC. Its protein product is CASSRGTSGGAGSEQFF.

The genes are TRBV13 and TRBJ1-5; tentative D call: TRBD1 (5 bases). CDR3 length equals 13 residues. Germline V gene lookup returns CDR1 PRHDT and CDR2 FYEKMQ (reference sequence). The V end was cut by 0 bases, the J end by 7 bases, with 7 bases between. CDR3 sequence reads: CASSLGQVQPQHF. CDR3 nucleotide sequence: TGTGCCAGCAGCTTAGGACAGGTCCAGCCCCAGCATTTT.

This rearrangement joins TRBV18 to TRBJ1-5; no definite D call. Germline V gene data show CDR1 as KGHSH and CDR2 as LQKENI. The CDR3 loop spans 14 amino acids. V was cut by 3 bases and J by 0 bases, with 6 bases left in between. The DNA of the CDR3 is TGTGCCAGCTCACCCCAGTATAGCAATCAGCCCCAGCATTTT. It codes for CASSPQYSNQPQHF.

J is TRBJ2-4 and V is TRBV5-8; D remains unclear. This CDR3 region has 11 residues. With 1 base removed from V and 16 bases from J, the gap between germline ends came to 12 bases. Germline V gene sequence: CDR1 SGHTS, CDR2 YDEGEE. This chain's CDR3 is CASSLLAKPYF. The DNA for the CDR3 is TGTGCCAGCAGCTTGCTCGCGAAACCCTACTTC.